One sample yielded the 15 T cell receptor beta chains listed below, sequenced in a study of shared clonotypes between healthy human individuals. Clones were sequenced by immunoSEQ multiplex PCR, and TCRdb holds only the in-frame ones, with some missing. The table has about 1 million clones, approximately 70% seen once. What was sequenced was memory CD4+ T cells sorted from blood. As to subset: CD45RA-negative fraction. The origin of the receptors is a man aged 18 to 30 in good health.

As for this clone: The same CDR3 can be traced to other DNA sequences in this sample. The chain links TRBV7-9 to TRBJ1-2; 7 nucleotides align to TRBD1. Trimming removed 5 bases from V and 3 bases from J; junction bases left unmatched: 3. This CDR3 contains 13 residues. Germline-derived CDR1 and CDR2 are SEHNR and FQNEAQ (reference sequence). The CDR3 is CASSPGTDYGYTF. The CDR3, as DNA: TGTGCCAGCAGCCCTGGGACAGACTATGGCTACACCTTC.

The chain couples TRBV6-5 to TRBJ2-7; 11 bases are a match to TRBD2. The CDR3 is 16 residues long. V lost 2 bases to trimming and J lost 2 bases; unmatched junction nucleotides: 5. Germline CDR1 reads MNHEY; CDR2 reads SVGAGI. This chain's CDR3 is CASSYRLAGTTYEQYF. The DNA for the CDR3 is TGTGCCAGCAGTTACCGACTAGCGGGGACCACCTACGAGCAGTACTTC.

The CDR3 DNA is TGTGCCAGTGGCTGGGGGCAGGAGACCCAGTACTTC. Protein sequence: CASGWGQETQYF. The gene calls are TRBV19 and TRBJ2-5; D is possibly TRBD1 (6 bases). Germline V gives CDR1 LNHDA, CDR2 SQIVND (reference sequence). The V and J ends lost 8 bases and 5 bases respectively, with 12 bases between them. The CDR3 sequence is 12 residues long.

This chain uses TRBV18 with TRBJ2-1, with TRBD1 identical over 10 bases. In germline, CDR1 is KGHSH, CDR2 LQKENI. Trimming cost V 3 bases and J 3 bases; bases outside gene matches: 5. The CDR3 has 16 amino acids. The CDR3 loop is CASSPQGTGVYNEQFF. CDR3 bases: TGTGCCAGCTCACCCCAGGGGACAGGGGTCTACAATGAGCAGTTCTTC.

The chain couples TRBV30 to TRBJ2-4, with D perhaps assigned TRBD1 or TRBD2 (5 bases each). The V and J ends lost 4 bases and 0 bases respectively, with 13 bases between them. The CDR3 extends over 15 amino acids. Germline-derived CDR1 and CDR2 are GTSNPN and SVGIG (reference sequence). The CDR3 nucleotides are TGTGCCTGGACCTCCGGGGCGATAGCCAAAAACATTCAGTACTTC. Its protein is CAWTSGAIAKNIQYF.

The V gene is TRBV6-1, the J gene TRBJ2-5, with D maybe TRBD2 (5 bases). This CDR3 has 15 residues. The V end was cut by 0 bases, the J end by 3 bases, with 11 bases between. Looked up from germline, CDR1 is MNHNS and CDR2 is SASEGT. The DNA of the CDR3 is TGTGCCAGCAGTGAAGCGCGGGTCAGAAAAGAGACCCAGTACTTC. Translating it yields CASSEARVRKETQYF.

The chain employs TRBV19 and TRBJ1-1; D unclear. Germline V gives CDR1 LNHDA, CDR2 SQIVND (reference sequence). The CDR3 loop spans 22 amino acids. V lost 3 bases and J lost 2, with 34 bases in between. In DNA form, the CDR3 reads TGTGCCAGTAGTATCCCCGCCGGCAGAAGACTGAGTATGGGGTCGAGTAACACTGAAGCTTTCTTT. Translation gives CASSIPAGRRLSMGSSNTEAFF. Full variable domain (missing parts from reference TRBV19 and TRBJ1-1): DGGITQSPKYLFRKEGQNVTLSCEQNLNHDAMYWYRQDPGQGLRLIYYSQIVNDFQKGDIAEGYSVSREKKESFPLTVTSAQKNPTAFYLCASSIPAGRRLSMGSSNTEAFFGQGTRLTVV.

The rearrangement joins TRBV7-2 to TRBJ2-3; the match to TRBD2 covers 9 bases. Trimming took 5 bases from V and 5 from J; bases not matched to a gene: 11. The CDR3 covers 16 residues. Germline V gene lookup returns CDR1 SGHTA and CDR2 FQGNSA. The CDR3 is CASSTRASGKGDTQYF. The CDR3 DNA follows: TGTGCCAGCAGCACTCGGGCTAGCGGGAAGGGAGATACGCAGTATTTT.

There are a few counts of this clone. The chain uses TRBV15 and TRBJ2-1, with D unclear. Trimming pared 0 bases from V and 5 bases from J, leaving 2 bases between. Germline V gene sequence: CDR1 LNHNV, CDR2 YYDKDF (reference sequence). The CDR3 has 12 residues. For the CDR3, the DNA is TGTGCCACCAGCAGAGACAACAATGAGCAGTTCTTC. Amino acid sequence: CATSRDNNEQFF.

CDR3 in amino acids: CSAVVAYEQYF. The CDR3, as DNA: TGCAGTGCTGTAGTGGCCTACGAGCAGTACTTC. The chain combines TRBV20-1 with TRBJ2-7; D gene unclear. There are 11 residues in the CDR3. The germline CDR1 and CDR2 sequences are DFQATT and SNEGSKA (reference sequence). Trimming removed 5 bases from V and 2 bases from J, with 7 bases in between.

This clone was seen only once. This chain uses TRBV10-3 with TRBJ1-2; no definite D call. Germline V gene sequence: CDR1 ENHRY, CDR2 SYGVKD. V was shortened by 8 bases and J by 4 bases, with 14 bases between the two germline ends. This CDR3 comprises 13 residues. The CDR3 sequence: CAISEQPSYGYTF. The CDR3 region has the DNA TGTGCCATCTCCGAGCAGCCTTCCTATGGCTACACCTTC.

This chain links TRBV7-9 with TRBJ2-1; possibly TRBD1 or TRBD2 for D (5 bases each). V lost 3 bases and J lost 8, with 11 bases in between. Germline V gene lookup returns CDR1 SEHNR and CDR2 FQNEAQ (reference sequence). CDR3 length: 13 amino acids. CDR3 DNA: TGTGCCAGCAGCTTGTCGGGGACGGATGAGCAGTTCTTC. Residues: CASSLSGTDEQFF.

The V call is TRBV5-1, the J call TRBJ2-2, with D perhaps assigned TRBD1 or TRBD2 (5 bases each). The V end was cut by 7 bases, the J end by 3 bases, with 10 bases between. This CDR3 is 13 amino acids long. CDR1 and CDR2 (germline): SGHRS, YFSETQ. DNA for the CDR3: TGCGCCAGCGCAGTGGGGGACACCGGGGAGCTGTTTTTT. It is translated as CASAVGDTGELFF.

This chain uses TRBV28 with TRBJ1-2, with a possible D match to TRBD1 (6 bases). CDR3 length: 17 amino acids. V lost 8 bases to trimming and J lost 4 bases, with 26 bases between them. CDR1 and CDR2 from the germline V gene are MDHEN and SYDVKM. CDR3 coding DNA: TGTGCCAGCGAGTACTCAGGCAGGGGAGGTGCTACCTATGGCTACACCTTC. Amino acids: CASEYSGRGGATYGYTF.

This chain's CDR3 is CASSSTGTSPLHF. The CDR3 DNA reads TGTGCCAGCAGTTCGACAGGGACTTCACCCCTCCACTTT. The V gene is TRBV6-5, the J gene TRBJ1-6, with 7 bases aligning to TRBD1. The J segment lost 9 bases and the V segment lost 4 bases, leaving 3 bases of the junction unmatched. The germline V gene encodes CDR1 MNHEY and CDR2 SVGAGI. CDR3 length: 13 residues.